The entry below gives a single T cell receptor (beta chain) sequence along with its context. What it recognizes is unknown. The sample originates from a study of vaccination effects on CD4 cells after COVID-19. The method was immunoSEQ multiplex PCR; TCRdb's version includes in-frame clones alone and lacks a portion of them. The table includes over 55,000 clones, about 71% detected once. Expansion with viral peptide pools was applied to antigen-specific CD4+ T cells by the ViraFEST assay prior to sequencing. The culture ran for around nine days before CD4+ T cells were isolated. Neither prior SARS-CoV-2 infection nor positive nucleocapsid antibodies were present in the vaccine recipients. Approximately 2.1 million PBMC were placed in each well, which was supplemented with approximately 9.7 IU/ml IL-2 and around 9.9 ug/ml peptides. V lost 4 bases and J lost 2; bases outside the gene matches: 6. The CDR3 is 15 residues long. Germline V gene lookup returns CDR1 SGHKS and CDR2 YYEKEE (reference sequence).

This sequence originates from a human donor who received a COVID-19 vaccine. The rearrangement links TRBV5-5 to TRBJ2-1, with 7 bases that match TRBD1. The source was CD4+ T cells from PBMCs cultured with HCoV-OC43 spike peptides, collected before COVID-19 vaccination. Subset given: HCoV-OC43 spike overlapping peptide pool stimulation. The CDR3, as DNA: TGTGCCAGCAGCATCCGGGACAGCACCTACAATGAGCAGTTCTTC. Protein: CASSIRDSTYNEQFF.